A selection of T cell receptor beta chains follows, all from one sample in a study of cytomegalovirus exposure and HLA in healthy donors. Only in-frame clones appear in the TCRdb table, and some are missing; sequencing was by immunoSEQ multiplex PCR. Among around 130,000 clones listed, around 82% were seen once. The sequenced sample was PBMCs. The receptors derive from a male donor in good health and CMV-seropositive. Both conserved end residues are part of each CDR3. A D gene is named only where the DNA matches it firmly. Clone size is shown for a subset of rows, as once, few, many or a class of expanded clone.

d_call,clone_size,cdr3_length,j_call,v_call,cdr3_aa,cdr3_nt
.,once,13,TRBJ1-6,TRBV7-2,CASSLDINSPLHF,TGTGCCAGCAGCTTAGACATTAATTCACCCCTCCACTTT
.,.,14,TRBJ2-5,TRBV7-7,CASSSQTGQETQYF,TGTGCTAGCAGCTCTCAGACAGGACAAGAGACCCAGTACTTC
TRBD2,.,16,TRBJ2-4,TRBV9,CASTTLSGKAKNIQYF,TGTGCCAGCACCACCCTCAGCGGGAAGGCCAAAAACATTCAGTACTTC
.,.,14,TRBJ1-5,TRBV6-5,CASSVGHVNQPQHF,TGTGCCAGCAGCGTCGGACACGTCAATCAGCCCCAGCATTTT
TRBD2,.,15,TRBJ2-3,TRBV7-3,CASRASGIGTDTQYF,TGTGCCAGCAGAGCTAGCGGGATAGGCACAGATACGCAGTATTTT
.,.,16,TRBJ2-7,TRBV19,CASSIGYEGYSYEQYF,TGTGCCAGTAGTATAGGTTATGAGGGATACTCCTACGAGCAGTACTTC
.,.,14,TRBJ2-3,TRBV4-3,CASSQGAYTDTQYF,TGCGCCAGCAGCCAAGGGGCCTACACAGATACGCAGTATTTT
.,.,13,TRBJ2-4,TRBV15,CATSSLAKNIQYF,TGTGCCACCAGCTCCTTAGCCAAAAACATTCAGTACTTC
.,.,12,TRBJ2-5,TRBV30,CAWSPNRETQYF,TGTGCCTGGAGTCCTAACAGGGAGACCCAGTACTTC
TRBD1,once,15,TRBJ1-5,TRBV15,CATSVGQGARQPQHF,TGTGCCACCAGCGTCGGACAGGGGGCACGTCAGCCCCAGCATTTT
.,.,13,TRBJ2-7,TRBV1,CTSSQEVAGEQYF,TGCACCAGCAGCCAAGAAGTAGCGGGCGAGCAGTACTTC
TRBD1,once,15,TRBJ2-3,TRBV30,CAWGAGQGGTDTQYF,TGTGCCTGGGGTGCGGGACAGGGAGGAACAGATACGCAGTATTTT
TRBD2,.,18,TRBJ2-7,TRBV10-3,CAISESPSGRASRGEQYF,TGTGCCATCAGTGAGTCGCCTAGCGGGAGGGCCTCGAGGGGCGAGCAGTACTTC
TRBD2,few,17,TRBJ2-1,TRBV18,CASSLIAGGPGYNEQFF,TGTGCCAGCTCACTCATAGCGGGAGGGCCAGGATACAATGAGCAGTTCTTC
.,.,15,TRBJ2-7,TRBV10-3,CAISLGLAAGYEQYF,TGTGCCATCAGTCTCGGACTCGCCGCGGGGTACGAGCAGTACTTC
TRBD1,.,14,TRBJ1-5,TRBV19,CATQDRASGQPQHF,TGTGCCACCCAAGACAGGGCTTCCGGTCAGCCCCAGCATTTT
.,.,17,TRBJ2-1,TRBV4-1,CASSQDFGTGGKNEQFF,TGCGCCAGCAGCCAAGATTTTGGGACGGGGGGCAAAAATGAGCAGTTCTTC
.,.,16,TRBJ2-2,TRBV4-2,CASSQDYWATTGELFF,TGTGCCAGCAGCCAAGATTATTGGGCGACCACCGGGGAGCTGTTTTTT
.,.,11,TRBJ2-1,TRBV9,CASSLNNEQFF,TGTGCCAGCAGCTTAAACAATGAGCAGTTCTTC
TRBD2,.,16,TRBJ2-5,TRBV5-1,CASSLRLAGGGETQYF,TGCGCCAGCAGCCTCCGACTAGCGGGAGGTGGGGAGACCCAGTACTTC
.,.,15,TRBJ1-1,TRBV27,CASSPLGAGDTEAFF,TGTGCCAGCAGTCCCTTGGGGGCCGGGGACACTGAAGCTTTCTTT
.,.,18,TRBJ2-1,TRBV21-1,CASSCIFGAGITLNEQFF,.